Below are 22 T cell receptor beta chains sequenced from a single sample in a study of T cell changes during pregnancy in multiple sclerosis (dated by TCRdb to about 2019). Library creation used the immunoSEQ multiplex PCR assay. TCRdb limited this immuneACCESS table to in-frame rearrangements with V and J called. A share of clones is missing; checked studies link under half to unresolved V genes, and the rest is unexplained. This sample comprises under 150,000 clones, around 97% of them detected only once. The ten most abundant clones make up about 0.42% of the sample. The sample in question was peripheral blood, obtained after pregnancy. These receptors all stem from a female donor with multiple sclerosis, enrolled in a pregnancy study.

V and J are TRBV9 and TRBJ2-3, with D possibly matching TRBD2 (6 bases). The CDR3 contains 15 residues. Germline V gene sequence: CDR1 SGDLS, CDR2 YYNGEE. Trimming removed 3 bases at V and 0 bases at J, with 11 bases between. The CDR3 DNA is TGTGCCAGCAGCGGCGGGGAGAGGAGCACAGATACGCAGTATTTT. Amino acids: CASSGGERSTDTQYF. Combining the CDR3 with reference TRBV9 and TRBJ2-3 gives the whole variable domain DSGVTQTPKHLITATGQRVTLRCSPRSGDLSVYWYQQSLDQGLQFLIQYYNGEERAKGNILERFSAQQFPDLHSELNLSSLELGDSALYFCASSGGERSTDTQYFGPGTRLTVL.

The J gene is TRBJ1-4, the V gene TRBV9; D is undetermined. Germline values: CDR1 SGDLS, CDR2 YYNGEE. CDR3 length equals 16 residues. The V gene lost 0 bases and the J gene lost 5 bases, with 14 bases spanning the gap. The CDR3 here is CASSVGLSVQNEKLFF. The CDR3 DNA sequence: TGTGCCAGCAGCGTAGGGTTGAGCGTCCAGAATGAAAAACTGTTTTTT.

The chain carries TRBV5-1 and TRBJ2-7; TRBD2 matches at 9 bases. The junction had 6 bases not matched to a gene; V was cut back by 7 bases and J by 1 base. The germline V gene encodes CDR1 SGHRS and CDR2 YFSETQ. CDR3 length: 14 amino acids. The CDR3 is CASHSGSTSYEQYF. DNA of the CDR3: TGCGCCAGCCATAGCGGGAGTACTTCCTACGAGCAGTACTTC.

This clone showed up just once. The chain carries TRBV28 and TRBJ2-7; 12 bases agree with TRBD2. Germline values: CDR1 MDHEN, CDR2 SYDVKM. The length of the CDR3 is 16 residues. Trimming took 6 bases from V and 0 from J; bases not matched to a gene: 6. This CDR3 reads CASRLAGGPSSYEQYF. In DNA, the CDR3 is TGTGCCAGCAGACTAGCGGGAGGCCCAAGCTCCTACGAGCAGTACTTC.

DNA of the CDR3: TGTGCCAGCAGCTTGGTACAGGGAAACACTGAAGCTTTCTTT. This encodes CASSLVQGNTEAFF. The chain joins TRBV5-4 to TRBJ1-1, with D tentatively TRBD1 (6 bases). The CDR3 runs 14 residues. Trimming left V 0 bases short and J 2 bases short, with 8 bases between. Germline values: CDR1 SGHNT, CDR2 YYREEE (reference sequence).

The rearrangement links TRBV19 to TRBJ2-7; maybe TRBD2 (6 bases). Germline values: CDR1 LNHDA, CDR2 SQIVND (reference sequence). The CDR3 totals 14 residues. V lost 5 bases and J 6 bases, leaving 17 bases between the germline ends. For the CDR3, the DNA is TGTGCCAGTAGTGAATCCCACACTAGCTTCGAGCAGTACTTC. This gives the protein CASSESHTSFEQYF.

This chain joins TRBV19 and TRBJ1-2; the D gene is possibly TRBD1 (6 bases). The length of the CDR3 is 15 residues. CDR1 is LNHDA, CDR2 SQIVND, per germline (reference sequence). The germline V and J ends were trimmed by 7 bases and 2 bases, with 17 bases remaining between them. The CDR3 sequence is CASMSVLDRNYGYTF. For the CDR3, the DNA is TGTGCCAGTATGAGTGTCCTGGACAGAAACTATGGCTACACCTTC.

This clone was seen a handful of times. The genes are TRBV5-1 and TRBJ1-1; D possibly corresponds to TRBD1 (6 bases). Per the germline V gene, CDR1 is SGHRS and CDR2 is YFSETQ. Trimming took 1 base from V and 1 from J, leaving 26 bases between them. This CDR3 comprises 20 residues. Here the CDR3 reads CASSLWVPRTVVGTNTEAFF. The CDR3, as DNA: TGCGCCAGCAGCTTGTGGGTGCCTAGGACAGTTGTCGGGACGAACACTGAAGCTTTCTTT.

The chain combines TRBV2 with TRBJ1-5; TRBD1 might be the D (6 bases). V was pared by 7 bases and J by 6 bases, with 16 bases between. This CDR3 is built from 14 residues. The V gene's germline CDR1 is SNHLY and CDR2 FYNNEI. DNA of the CDR3: TGTGCCAGCAAATTAGACAGGTGGGCTCAGCCCCAGCATTTT. Amino acids: CASKLDRWAQPQHF.

The chain couples TRBV7-3 to TRBJ2-7, with a weak D call TRBD1 (5 bases). CDR3 length: 13 residues. V was pared by 3 bases and J by 2 bases, with 8 bases between. CDR1 is SGHTA, CDR2 FQGTGA, per germline. This CDR3 is CASSFDRTYEQYF. CDR3 DNA: TGTGCCAGCAGCTTCGACAGAACCTACGAGCAGTACTTC.

The chain carries TRBV28 and TRBJ2-7, with 10 positions matching TRBD2. CDR3 length equals 15 residues. Looked up from germline, CDR1 is MDHEN and CDR2 is SYDVKM. Trimming removed 4 bases from V and 4 bases from J; junction bases left unmatched: 7. The CDR3 nucleotides are TGTGCCAGCAGTTGCGTGGGACTAGCGTGTTACGAGCAGTACTTC. Protein sequence: CASSCVGLACYEQYF.

V and J are TRBV19 and TRBJ2-1; 9 nucleotides line up with TRBD1. The germline CDR1 and CDR2 sequences are LNHDA and SQIVND (reference sequence). This CDR3 is 14 amino acids long. The trim removed 3 bases at V and 7 bases at J, leaving 4 bases unmatched. The CDR3 bases are TGTGCCAGTAGTATCACAGGGGGCCCAAATGAGCAGTTCTTC. Protein product: CASSITGGPNEQFF.

The chain joins TRBV19 to TRBJ2-3, with 7 bases that match TRBD1. The J segment lost 1 base and the V segment lost 0 bases, leaving 1 base of the junction unmatched. Germline lookup yields CDR1 LNHDA and CDR2 SQIVND (reference sequence). This CDR3 is 15 amino acids long. The CDR3 protein is CASSIEGQGTDTQYF. The CDR3 DNA reads TGTGCCAGTAGTATAGAAGGACAGGGCACAGATACGCAGTATTTT. Together with reference TRBV19 and TRBJ2-3, the CDR3 gives the full variable domain: DGGITQSPKYLFRKEGQNVTLSCEQNLNHDAMYWYRQDPGQGLRLIYYSQIVNDFQKGDIAEGYSVSREKKESFPLTVTSAQKNPTAFYLCASSIEGQGTDTQYFGPGTRLTVL.

V gene TRBV2 combines with J gene TRBJ1-1; D is possibly TRBD1 (5 bases). Trimming took off 3 bases at V and 1 base at J, with 9 bases between the two ends. This CDR3 has 14 amino acids. Germline V gives CDR1 SNHLY, CDR2 FYNNEI. The CDR3 bases are TGTGCCAGCAGTGAGCGGGGCCCGAACACTGAAGCTTTCTTT. As protein: CASSERGPNTEAFF.

The chain combines TRBV28 with TRBJ1-4, with 10 bases aligning to TRBD1. Germline V gene lookup returns CDR1 MDHEN and CDR2 SYDVKM. Trimming took 4 bases from V and 8 from J; bases not matched to a gene: 4. The CDR3 has 14 residues. DNA of the CDR3: TGTGCCAGCAGTTCGACAGGGGGCGAGGAAAAACTGTTTTTT. Amino acids: CASSSTGGEEKLFF.

The chain has TRBV28 and TRBJ2-5; 8 nucleotides line up with TRBD2. In germline, CDR1 is MDHEN, CDR2 SYDVKM. V trimming: 6 bases; J trimming: 1 base; junction bases outside the gene matches: 7. The CDR3 covers 15 residues. This CDR3 is CASSLFRGGQETQYF. The CDR3 DNA reads as TGTGCCAGCAGCCTATTTCGGGGGGGCCAAGAGACCCAGTACTTC.

The rearrangement links TRBV5-6 to TRBJ1-5; 7 positions match TRBD1. V gave up 5 bases and J gave up 5 bases; unmatched junction bases: 7. This CDR3 is built from 14 residues. CDR1 and CDR2 from the germline V gene are SGHDT and YYEEEE. The CDR3 nucleotides read TGTGCCAGCAGAAAAAGACAGGGCGATCAGCCCCAGCATTTT. Its protein is CASRKRQGDQPQHF.

This chain connects TRBV12-5 to TRBJ2-1, with TRBD2 matching 14 bases. Germline assignment: CDR1 LGHNT and CDR2 FRNRAP. The CDR3 runs 14 residues. After removal of 7 bases from V and 9 bases from J, the junction contained 5 bases not matched to a gene. This chain's CDR3 is CASAPGTSGSEQFF. The CDR3 DNA sequence: TGTGCTAGTGCCCCCGGGACTAGCGGGAGTGAGCAGTTCTTC.

For the CDR3, the DNA is TGTGCCAGCCCCCCACAGGGGGCTCACAATGAGCAGTTCTTC. It yields the protein CASPPQGAHNEQFF. The V gene is TRBV2, the J gene TRBJ2-1, with 9 positions matching TRBD1. With 8 bases clipped from V and 5 bases from J, the junction kept 7 bases outside the gene matches. The V gene's germline CDR1 is SNHLY and CDR2 FYNNEI. This CDR3 has 14 amino acids.

This rearrangement joins TRBV2 to TRBJ1-5; tentatively, D is TRBD1 (6 bases). The V end lost 2 bases, the J end lost 0 bases, and 17 bases lay between the germline ends. The CDR3 covers 18 residues. In germline, CDR1 is SNHLY, CDR2 FYNNEI. The CDR3 sequence is CASSERAGAHYSNQPQHF. The CDR3 DNA sequence: TGTGCCAGCAGTGAAAGGGCAGGGGCCCACTATAGCAATCAGCCCCAGCATTTT.

The V call is TRBV7-9, the J call TRBJ2-7, with 11 nucleotides matching TRBD2. The length of the CDR3 is 17 residues. CDR1 and CDR2 (germline): SEHNR, FQNEAQ (reference sequence). J lost 2 bases, V lost 2 bases, and 8 bases had no gene match. Here the CDR3 DNA reads TGTGCCAGCAGCTTAATGGGACTAGCGGAGGGCCCCTACGAGCAGTACTTC. Translating it yields CASSLMGLAEGPYEQYF. Supplemented by reference TRBV7-9 and TRBJ2-7, the full variable domain reads DTGVSQNPRHKITKRGQNVTFRCDPISEHNRLYWYRQTLGQGPEFLTYFQNEAQLEKSRLLSDRFSAERPKGSFSTLEIQRTEQGDSAMYLCASSLMGLAEGPYEQYFGPGTRLTVT.

The chain couples TRBV30 to TRBJ2-3, with 7 bases matching TRBD1. This CDR3 region has 15 residues. Trimming cost V 4 bases and J 2 bases; bases outside gene matches: 9. Germline CDR1 reads GTSNPN; CDR2 reads SVGIG (reference sequence). The CDR3 here is CAWNAQGLSTDTQYF. CDR3 bases: TGTGCCTGGAACGCACAGGGGCTCTCCACAGATACGCAGTATTTT.